The present T cell receptor beta chain was sequenced within a study of shared clonotypes between healthy human individuals. Study context: CD4 naive and memory got three plates each, CD8 naive two, CD8 memory one. Study-level points and caveats: The donor pool, a small one, limited the genetic and exposure-history diversity represented.

Several immunoSEQ 96-well plates shared each subset's DNA, each plate a replicate. TCRdb's copy holds only in-frame clones and misses some; the assay was immunoSEQ multiplex PCR. The sample lists a few million clones, about 90% occurring once. On this clone: Its target is unknown.

V gave up 7 bases and J gave up 7 bases, with 14 bases separating them. CDR1 MNHEY and CDR2 SVGAGI come from the germline V gene. The CDR3 extends over 13 amino acids. A split of CD4+ cells into CD45RA+ naive and CD45RA-negative memory subsets was performed. The chain couples TRBV6-5 to TRBJ1-5; D is possibly TRBD1 (6 bases). The sequencing input was naive CD4+ T cells from PBMCs. Specified subset: CD45RA+ positively selected. This sequence was found in a man between 18 and 35 years old in good health. Some clones in this sample may be carry-over from other donors' samples. CDR3 sequence reads: CASTGRGGQPQHF. CDR3 nucleotides: TGTGCCAGCACGGGCAGGGGAGGACAGCCCCAGCATTTT.